A single sample is the source of the 11 T cell receptor beta chains below, sequenced in a study of shared clonotypes between healthy human individuals. Measured with immunoSEQ multiplex PCR; TCRdb has only the in-frame clones, and not every one. The sample shows about 700,000 clones, around 90% of them seen only once. As defined, naive CD8 cells were CD45RO-negative and positively selected for CCR7, with terminally differentiated effector memory CD45RA+ cells excluded. Source material: naive CD8+ T cells sorted from blood. The receptors were sampled from a man in his thirties or forties in good health.

The V and J genes are TRBV4-1 and TRBJ2-7, with 9 nucleotides matching TRBD2. In germline, CDR1 is MGHRA, CDR2 YSYEKL. Losses at the gene ends were 0 bases for V and 6 bases for J; bases not matched to a gene: 6. The CDR3 extends over 15 amino acids. CDR3 nucleotide sequence: TGCGCCAGCAGCCAAGATGGTGGGACTAGCCGCGAGCAGTACTTC. The encoded protein is CASSQDGGTSREQYF.

The V call is TRBV6-5, the J call TRBJ2-1; D not certain. CDR1 is MNHEY, CDR2 SVGAGI, per germline. This CDR3 spans 12 amino acids. V was pared by 6 bases and J by 6 bases, with 9 bases between. The CDR3 sequence is CASSPSGNEQFF. For the CDR3, the DNA is TGTGCCAGCAGCCCCAGTGGCAATGAGCAGTTCTTC.

The V gene is TRBV7-9, the J gene TRBJ2-7; D is tentatively TRBD1 or TRBD2 (5 bases each). Germline CDR1 and CDR2: SEHNR and FQNEAQ (reference sequence). The CDR3 sequence is 17 residues long. Trimming removed 2 bases at V and 7 bases at J, with 24 bases between. This CDR3 reads CASSLSKTGPQRREQYF. The CDR3 region has the DNA TGTGCCAGCAGCTTAAGTAAGACGGGACCTCAGAGGAGGGAGCAGTACTTC.

The V call is TRBV29-1, the J call TRBJ2-3; perhaps TRBD1 as D (6 bases). The CDR3 contains 11 residues. The ends were cut back, 5 bases at V and 4 bases at J, with 7 bases in the middle. Germline V gene lookup returns CDR1 SQVTM and CDR2 ANQGSEA. The chain's CDR3 is CSVKGADTQYF. The CDR3 DNA is TGCAGCGTTAAGGGGGCAGATACGCAGTATTTT.

The chain has TRBV29-1 and TRBJ2-7; tentatively, D is TRBD1 (6 bases). This CDR3 is 12 amino acids long. V was shortened by 7 bases and J by 1 base, with 11 bases between the two germline ends. Germline loops: CDR1 SQVTM, CDR2 ANQGSEA. The CDR3 loop is CSAVDRSYEQYF. The CDR3 DNA reads TGCAGCGCCGTGGACAGATCCTACGAGCAGTACTTC.

V usage is TRBV12-2 and J usage is TRBJ2-1. TRBV12-2 constitutes a pseudogene. The CDR3 runs to 15 residues. The CDR3 DNA reads as TGTGCAAGTCGCTTTAGGGCTGCCTCCTACAATGAGCAGTTCTTC. Its protein product is CASRFRAASYNEQFF.

The chain uses TRBV28 and TRBJ2-7, with D perhaps given as TRBD1 or TRBD2 (5 bases each). The CDR3 has 14 residues. The V gene's germline CDR1 is MDHEN and CDR2 SYDVKM. With 8 bases removed from V and 3 bases from J, the gap between germline ends came to 17 bases. The CDR3 region is CASQTQGALYEQYF. The CDR3 coding sequence is TGTGCCAGCCAGACGCAGGGAGCCCTCTACGAGCAGTACTTC.

The rearrangement links TRBV2 to TRBJ2-1, with D possibly called TRBD1 or TRBD2 (5 bases each). V lost 2 bases and J 6 bases, leaving 11 bases between the germline ends. Germline V CDR1 and CDR2: SNHLY, FYNNEI. The CDR3 has 14 residues. CDR3 region: CASSEIGTLNEQFF. CDR3 in DNA: TGTGCCAGCAGTGAAATTGGGACCCTCAATGAGCAGTTCTTC.

This sequence joins TRBV9 and TRBJ2-7, with TRBD2 matching over 7 bases. The CDR3 consists of 15 residues. CDR1 SGDLS and CDR2 YYNGEE come from the germline V gene. The J segment lost 0 bases and the V segment lost 0 bases, leaving 3 bases of the junction unmatched. CDR3 loop: CASSVASGASYEQYF. As DNA, the CDR3 is TGTGCCAGCAGCGTAGCCAGCGGGGCCTCCTACGAGCAGTACTTC.

V is TRBV27 and J is TRBJ2-1, with no clear D. This CDR3 is 14 amino acids long. Trimming cost V 3 bases and J 3 bases, with 9 bases left between them. CDR1 and CDR2 from the germline V gene are MNHEY and SMNVEV (reference sequence). CDR3 bases: TGTGCCAGCAGTTTTAACCCCAACTACAATGAGCAGTTCTTC. It specifies CASSFNPNYNEQFF.

The J gene is TRBJ1-1, the V gene TRBV5-8; the match to TRBD1 covers 8 bases. Trimming at V came to 3 bases and at J to 3 bases, leaving 7 bases not matched to a gene. From germline, CDR1 is SGHTS and CDR2 YDEGEE. CDR3 size: 15 residues. Written as DNA, the CDR3 is TGTGCCAGCAGCTCCCGGACAGGGTGGGACACTGAAGCTTTCTTT. This codes for CASSSRTGWDTEAFF.